This is a list of T cell receptor beta chains from one sample in a study of cytomegalovirus exposure and HLA in healthy donors. TCRdb's copy holds only in-frame clones and misses some; the assay was immunoSEQ multiplex PCR. This sample yields fewer than 85,000 clones, of which around 76% are seen a single time; roughly 12% belongs to the top ten. Sequencing was done on a sample of PBMCs. The receptor set was obtained from a male donor in good health and CMV-seropositive. Each CDR3 is given with its conserved first and last residue. A D gene is named only where the DNA matches it firmly. Part of the rows lack a size; the others show once, few, many or a class for expanded clones.

j_call clone_size d_call v_call cdr3_nt cdr3_aa
TRBJ1-1 few TRBD1 TRBV18 TGTGCCAGCTCCCCCGGGACAGCGAACCCCCTTGAAGCTTTCTTT CASSPGTANPLEAFF
TRBJ2-3 few TRBD2 TRBV7-2 TGTGCCAGCAGCTTAGCGTCGTCTAGCGGGGGGGCTTTAGATACGCAGTATTTT CASSLASSSGGALDTQYF
TRBJ2-3 once TRBD1 TRBV11-2 TGTGCCAGCAGCCAGGACAGGATCAACACAGATACGCAGTATTTT CASSQDRINTDTQYF
TRBJ2-3 . . TRBV5-4 TGTGCCAGCAGCTTAATTAGCGATACGCAGTATTTT CASSLISDTQYF
TRBJ2-2 . . TRBV7-3 TGTGCCAGCAGATACTACTCAAACACCGGGGAGCTGTTTTTT CASRYYSNTGELFF
TRBJ2-7 . . TRBV27 TGTGCCAGCAGTTTGGACTCGGCTTTCTACGAGCAGTACTTC CASSLDSAFYEQYF
TRBJ2-7 few TRBD2 TRBV27 TGTGCCAGCAGTTTAACGGGGACTAGCGGCTACGAGCAGTACTTC CASSLTGTSGYEQYF
TRBJ2-2 . TRBD1 TRBV7-3 TGTGCCAGCAGCCCACGTACCGGGACAGGGGCGGAGCTGTTTTTT CASSPRTGTGAELFF
TRBJ1-1 few . TRBV6-1 TGTGCCAGCAGTTACAAGGGGTCCGCTTTCTTT CASSYKGSAFF
TRBJ2-3 once TRBD2 TRBV11-2 TGTGCCAGCAGCTTAGATAGCGGGGGGAGGGCAGATACGCAGTATTTT CASSLDSGGRADTQYF
TRBJ2-3 . TRBD1 TRBV25-1 TGTGCCAGCAGTCCCAGGACAGGGTGGTACACAGATACGCAGTATTTT CASSPRTGWYTDTQYF
TRBJ2-1 . TRBD2 TRBV5-1 TGCGCCAGCAGCCAGACAAAGCGGGACTACAATGAGCAGTTCTTC CASSQTKRDYNEQFF
TRBJ1-2 . . TRBV6-1 TGTGCCAGCAGTGAACTAGGAAGTTACGGTGGCTACACCTTC CASSELGSYGGYTF
TRBJ1-2 . . TRBV6-5 TGTGCCAGCAGTCCGACACGTACTAACTATGGCTACACCTTC CASSPTRTNYGYTF
TRBJ1-4 . TRBD1 TRBV28 TGTGCCAGCAGTTTAGGGACAGGGGCGAAAAAACTGTTTTTT CASSLGTGAKKLFF
TRBJ1-2 once TRBD1 TRBV6-5 TGTGCCAGCAGACAAACAGGGGGCTATGGCTACACCTTC CASRQTGGYGYTF
TRBJ2-5 few TRBD2 TRBV2 TGTGCCAGCAGTCCCCAGCGGGGGGGCGCCGATAGGGAGACCCAGTACTTC CASSPQRGGADRETQYF
TRBJ2-2 . . TRBV5-8 TGTGCCAGCAGCTTGGAACAGTCCACCGGGGAGCTGTTTTTT CASSLEQSTGELFF
TRBJ2-4 . TRBD1 TRBV19 TGTGCCTCAAGCGGGACAGGGGGTTACATTCAGTACTTC CASSGTGGYIQYF
TRBJ2-7 few . TRBV2 TGTGCCAGCAGCATCACCTACGAGCAGTACTTC CASSITYEQYF
TRBJ1-2 . TRBD1 TRBV28 TGTGCCATACTACCCGGGACAGGGAAATATGGCTACACCTTC CAILPGTGKYGYTF
TRBJ1-2 . . TRBV19 TGTGCCAGTAGTTCCGACAGGCGAATCTATGGCTACACCTTC CASSSDRRIYGYTF
TRBJ1-5 . . TRBV30 TGTGCCTGGAGTGGGGGGCTCAATCAGCCCCAGCATTTT CAWSGGLNQPQHF
TRBJ2-3 few TRBD2 TRBV4-2 TGTGCCAGCAGCCCTCCGGGACTAGACGATACGCAGTATTTT CASSPPGLDDTQYF
TRBJ1-5 . . TRBV10-3 TGTGCCATCCAGGACAGCTCCAATCAGCCCCAGCATTTT CAIQDSSNQPQHF
TRBJ2-5 . TRBD2 TRBV30 TGTGCCTGGAGTGTACTCGGGCTCCTAGCGGGAGGAAAGACCCAGTACTTC CAWSVLGLLAGGKTQYF